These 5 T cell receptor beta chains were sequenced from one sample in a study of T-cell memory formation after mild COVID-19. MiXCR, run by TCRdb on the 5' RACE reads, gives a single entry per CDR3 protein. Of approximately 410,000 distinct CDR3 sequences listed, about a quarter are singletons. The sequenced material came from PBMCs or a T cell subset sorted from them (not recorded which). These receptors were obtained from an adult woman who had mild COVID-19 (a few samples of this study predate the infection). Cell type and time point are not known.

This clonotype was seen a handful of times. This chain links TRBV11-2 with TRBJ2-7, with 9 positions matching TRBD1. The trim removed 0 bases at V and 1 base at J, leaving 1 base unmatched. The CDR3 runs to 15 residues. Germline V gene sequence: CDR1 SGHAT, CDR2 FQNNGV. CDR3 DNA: TGTGCCAGCAGCTTAGACGGACAGGGGTCCTACGAGCAGTACTTC. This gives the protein CASSLDGQGSYEQYF.

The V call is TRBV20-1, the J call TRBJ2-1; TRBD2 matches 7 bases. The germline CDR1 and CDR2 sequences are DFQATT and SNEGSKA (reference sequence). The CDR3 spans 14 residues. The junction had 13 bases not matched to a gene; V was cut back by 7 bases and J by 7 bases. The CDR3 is CSVPARGSGNEQFF. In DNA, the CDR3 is TGCAGTGTTCCCGCGCGGGGGTCTGGGAATGAGCAGTTCTTC.

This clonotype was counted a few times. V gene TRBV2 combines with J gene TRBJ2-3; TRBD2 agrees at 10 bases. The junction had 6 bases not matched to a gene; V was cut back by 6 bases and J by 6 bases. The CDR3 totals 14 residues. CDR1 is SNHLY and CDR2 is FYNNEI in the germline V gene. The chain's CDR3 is CASRERGGFDTQYF. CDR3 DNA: TGTGCCAGCAGGGAGCGGGGGGGCTTTGATACGCAGTATTTT. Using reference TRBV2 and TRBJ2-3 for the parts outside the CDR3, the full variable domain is EPEVTQTPSHQVTQMGQEVILRCVPISNHLYFYWYRQILGQKVEFLVSFYNNEISEKSEIFDDQFSVERPDGSNFTLKIRSTKLEDSAMYFCASRERGGFDTQYFGPGTRLTVL.

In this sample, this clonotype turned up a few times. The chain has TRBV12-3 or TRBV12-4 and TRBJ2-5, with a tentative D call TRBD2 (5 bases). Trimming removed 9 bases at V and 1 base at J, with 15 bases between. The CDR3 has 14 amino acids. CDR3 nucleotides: TGTGCCAGTGTCTCAGCGGACCTCCAAGAGACCCAGTACTTC. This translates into CASVSADLQETQYF.

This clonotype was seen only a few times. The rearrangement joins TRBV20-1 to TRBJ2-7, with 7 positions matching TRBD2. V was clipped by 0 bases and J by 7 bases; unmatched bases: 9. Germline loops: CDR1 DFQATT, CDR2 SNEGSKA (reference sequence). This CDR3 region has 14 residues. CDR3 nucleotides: TGCAGTGCTAGAGATCGGGGGGTCATCGAGGAGCAGTACTTC. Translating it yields CSARDRGVIEEQYF.